This record concerns one T cell receptor (beta chain) sequence. This specimen comes from a study of blood T cell repertoires in COVID-19. Study-level information: Collection of acute and convalescent COVID-19 samples took place in the United States, Italy and Spain. Sources were T cells, B-cell-depleted T cells, or PBMCs; the material itself was cDNA or gDNA.

V dropped 6 bases and J dropped 1 base, with 16 bases sitting between them. The germline V gene encodes CDR1 MNHEY and CDR2 SVGEGT. This CDR3 comprises 15 residues. Per the original data handling: Reference gene primer amplification gave estimated nucleated cell counts. Assay used: immunoSEQ multiplex PCR; TCRdb lists only in-frame clones, some missing. V and J calls and clone size follow that table, whereas D and trimming were derived from the DNA. The sample yields over 55,000 clones, 88% seen once. The TCR sequence derives from a human donor in a cohort sampled during active COVID-19. V usage is TRBV6-2 or TRBV6-3 and J usage is TRBJ2-7; D possibly corresponds to TRBD1 (6 bases). The sequencing sample was made of peripheral blood. CDR3 in amino acids: CASSRGQGSSYEQYF. The CDR3 region has the DNA TGTGCCAGCAGCCGCGGGCAGGGGAGTTCCTACGAGCAGTACTTC.